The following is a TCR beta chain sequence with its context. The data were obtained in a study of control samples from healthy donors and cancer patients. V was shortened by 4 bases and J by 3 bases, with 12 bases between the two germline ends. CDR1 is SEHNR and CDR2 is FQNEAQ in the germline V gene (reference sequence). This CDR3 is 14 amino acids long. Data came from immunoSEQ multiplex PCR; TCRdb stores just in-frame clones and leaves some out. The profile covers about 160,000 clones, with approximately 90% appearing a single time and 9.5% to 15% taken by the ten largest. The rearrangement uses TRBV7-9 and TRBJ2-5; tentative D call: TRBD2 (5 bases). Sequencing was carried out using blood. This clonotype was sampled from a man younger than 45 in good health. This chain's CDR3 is CASSSEAGEETQYF. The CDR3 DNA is TGTGCCAGCAGCTCTGAGGCCGGGGAAGAGACCCAGTACTTC.